The 20 T cell receptor beta chains in this list originate from one sample, sequenced in a study of radiation and T cells in renal cell carcinoma. Described time point: blood 4 weeks post-SBRT, at nephrectomy. Treatment defined: 15 Gy SBRT to primary tumor, nephrectomy 4 weeks later. Profiling relied on immunoSEQ multiplex PCR, and the TCRdb table lists in-frame clones only, not all of them. The table lists around 64,000 clones, about 74% of them singletons. This sample comprised blood, obtained from a patient whose treatment included radiotherapy and nephrectomy. The receptors come from a man in his sixties with renal cell carcinoma.

V and J are TRBV7-8 and TRBJ2-2; D is ambiguous. Germline CDR1 is SGHVS and CDR2 is FQNEAQ. Deletions cut 4 bases from V and 3 bases from J, with 6 bases between. The CDR3 totals 13 residues. CDR3 sequence (DNA): TGTGCCAGCAGCTCCTTTGACACCGGGGAGCTGTTTTTT. Protein product: CASSSFDTGELFF. Together with reference TRBV7-8 and TRBJ2-2, the CDR3 gives the full variable domain: GAGVSQSPRYKVAKRGQDVALRCDPISGHVSLFWYQQALGQGPEFLTYFQNEAQLDKSGLPSDRFFAERPEGSVSTLKIQRTQQEDSAVYLCASSSFDTGELFFGEGSRLTVL.

The chain combines TRBV9 with TRBJ1-4; D gene unclear. Per the germline V gene, CDR1 is SGDLS and CDR2 is YYNGEE. This CDR3 region has 14 residues. The V gene lost 3 bases and the J gene lost 5 bases, with 11 bases spanning the gap. The CDR3 coding sequence is TGTGCCAGCAGCGGAGGCTACTCGAATGAAAAACTGTTTTTT. It codes for CASSGGYSNEKLFF.

The chain is built from TRBV4-2 and TRBJ1-5; D is ambiguous. V was pared by 1 base and J by 1 base, with 8 bases between. Germline V gene lookup returns CDR1 LGHNA and CDR2 YNFKEQ. The CDR3 covers 15 residues. The DNA for the CDR3 is TGTGCCAGCAGCCAAGGCGGCAGGAGCAATCAGCCCCAGCATTTT. Amino acids: CASSQGGRSNQPQHF.

This chain joins TRBV27 and TRBJ1-3, with a weak D call TRBD1 (5 bases). This CDR3 comprises 17 residues. V shed 4 bases and J shed 0 bases, with 16 bases lying between them. Germline V gene sequence: CDR1 MNHEY, CDR2 SMNVEV (reference sequence). The CDR3 nucleotides are TGTGCCAGCAGTTCCCAGGCAGGGTTAGGCTCTGGAAACACCATATATTTT. It encodes CASSSQAGLGSGNTIYF.

The chain couples TRBV10-3 to TRBJ1-5; 10 bases match TRBD1. V gave up 0 bases and J gave up 0 bases; unmatched junction bases: 11. CDR1 is ENHRY, CDR2 SYGVKD, per germline. The CDR3 totals 20 residues. The CDR3 DNA sequence: TGTGCCATCAGTGAGTCTACCCCCGGGACAGGGGACCCTAGCAATCAGCCCCAGCATTTT. It is translated as CAISESTPGTGDPSNQPQHF.

The CDR3 loop reads CASSLGFAEIKNIQYF. The CDR3 nucleotides read TGTGCCAGCAGCTTGGGCTTTGCAGAGATTAAAAACATTCAGTACTTC. This sequence joins TRBV5-6 and TRBJ2-4; no firm D call. This CDR3 region has 16 residues. The germline V and J ends were trimmed by 0 bases and 4 bases, with 14 bases remaining between them. Germline lookup yields CDR1 SGHDT and CDR2 YYEEEE.

The V gene is TRBV7-9, the J gene TRBJ2-3, with D possibly matching TRBD2 (7 bases). Germline V CDR1 and CDR2: SEHNR, FQNEAQ (reference sequence). V was shortened by 5 bases and J by 2 bases, with 20 bases between the two germline ends. The CDR3 sequence is 17 residues long. As DNA, the CDR3 is TGTGCCAGCAGCCCCCCGAAGGGGGGGCCTAACACAGATACGCAGTATTTT. Amino acid sequence: CASSPPKGGPNTDTQYF. Based on the CDR3 plus reference TRBV7-9 and TRBJ2-3, the full variable domain is DTGVSQNPRHKITKRGQNVTFRCDPISEHNRLYWYRQTLGQGPEFLTYFQNEAQLEKSRLLSDRFSAERPKGSFSTLEIQRTEQGDSAMYLCASSPPKGGPNTDTQYFGPGTRLTVL.

This chain links TRBV9 with TRBJ1-2, with D possibly matching TRBD1 (5 bases). V shed 3 bases and J shed 4 bases, with 10 bases lying between them. This CDR3 is built from 13 residues. CDR1 is SGDLS, CDR2 YYNGEE, per germline. CDR3 sequence reads: CASSDGGGYGYTF. In DNA form, the CDR3 reads TGTGCCAGCAGCGACGGGGGAGGCTATGGCTACACCTTC.

The chain recombines TRBV28 with TRBJ2-3; 7 bases fit TRBD2. Trimming removed 6 bases from V and 14 bases from J; junction bases left unmatched: 11. This CDR3 contains 12 residues. Germline loops: CDR1 MDHEN, CDR2 SYDVKM. The CDR3 sequence: CASRRTGTNPYF. CDR3 in DNA: TGTGCCAGCAGACGTACCGGGACTAATCCGTATTTT. Using reference TRBV28 and TRBJ2-3 for the parts outside the CDR3, the full variable domain is DVKVTQSSRYLVKRTGEKVFLECVQDMDHENMFWYRQDPGLGLRLIYFSYDVKMKEKGDIPEGYSVSREKKERFSLILESASTNQTSMYLCASRRTGTNPYFGPGTRLTVL.

The V gene is TRBV6-6, the J gene TRBJ2-1; no definite D call. Germline V gene data show CDR1 as MNHNY and CDR2 as SVGAGI (reference sequence). Trimming removed 6 bases at V and 4 bases at J, with 13 bases between. CDR3 length: 14 amino acids. CDR3: CASRQASRYNEQFF. The CDR3 DNA reads as TGTGCCAGCAGACAAGCGTCAAGGTACAATGAGCAGTTCTTC.

This clone came up once. V gene TRBV29-1 combines with J gene TRBJ2-1, with 9 bases matching TRBD1. The CDR3 runs to 14 residues. V lost 4 bases to trimming and J lost 7 bases; unmatched junction nucleotides: 8. The germline CDR1 and CDR2 sequences are SQVTM and ANQGSEA. CDR3 loop: CSVVPATGGNEQFF. CDR3 nucleotide sequence: TGCAGCGTTGTGCCAGCGACAGGGGGGAATGAGCAGTTCTTC.

This sequence joins TRBV7-2 and TRBJ1-1, with a tentative D call TRBD1 (5 bases). This CDR3 is 14 amino acids long. Trimming pared 5 bases from V and 2 bases from J, leaving 12 bases between. From germline, CDR1 is SGHTA and CDR2 FQGNSA. The DNA of the CDR3 is TGTGCCAGCAGCCGCTCGGGACCTAACACTGAAGCTTTCTTT. This encodes CASSRSGPNTEAFF.

The chain carries TRBV10-3 and TRBJ2-2; TRBD1 matches 7 bases. The germline V gene encodes CDR1 ENHRY and CDR2 SYGVKD. This CDR3 comprises 12 residues. V was clipped by 7 bases and J by 6 bases; unmatched bases: 2. Here the CDR3 DNA reads TGTGCCATCAACGGACAGGCCGGGGAGCTGTTTTTT. It specifies CAINGQAGELFF.

This chain uses TRBV27 with TRBJ1-2; no reliable D call. CDR3 size: 16 residues. V lost 7 bases and J lost 4, with 22 bases in between. The germline gives CDR1 MNHEY, CDR2 SMNVEV (reference sequence). The CDR3 sequence is CASKEFGPTAGYGYTF. The CDR3 coding sequence is TGTGCCAGCAAAGAATTCGGACCGACCGCCGGCTATGGCTACACCTTC.

The V gene is TRBV12-5, the J gene TRBJ2-3; TRBD2 matches at 11 bases. Looked up from germline, CDR1 is LGHNT and CDR2 is FRNRAP. The CDR3 is 19 amino acids. V dropped 2 bases and J dropped 0; count of bases not matched to a gene: 10. The CDR3 here is CASGLPTRLAGRSTDTQYF. As DNA, the CDR3 is TGTGCTAGTGGTTTGCCAACTCGACTAGCGGGGAGAAGCACAGATACGCAGTATTTT.

To note about this clone: The junction differs from germline at one of its ends, possibly a read error. This chain joins TRBV2 and TRBJ1-1; D gene ambiguous. The CDR3 has 12 residues. Looked up from germline, CDR1 is SNHLY and CDR2 is FYNNEI. DNA for the CDR3: TGTGCCAGCAGCGAAGGTAAAGGGAGAGCTTTCTTT. Amino acids: CASSEGKGRAFF.

This chain links TRBV19 with TRBJ2-4; 10 bases agree with TRBD2. Germline V lookup: CDR1 LNHDA, CDR2 SQIVND (reference sequence). V trimming: 1 base; J trimming: 9 bases; junction bases outside the gene matches: 6. CDR3 length: 15 amino acids. This chain's CDR3 is CASSIAGTSVGIQYF. The CDR3 bases are TGTGCCAGTAGTATAGCGGGGACTAGCGTTGGCATTCAGTACTTC.

The chain carries TRBV9 and TRBJ2-7; D remains ambiguous. This CDR3 comprises 15 residues. The ends were cut back, 3 bases at V and 5 bases at J, with 18 bases in the middle. Germline V gene data show CDR1 as SGDLS and CDR2 as YYNGEE. The CDR3 DNA sequence: TGTGCCAGCAGCGAGTCTCCCCGGCCCTCGGACGAGCAGTACTTC. This sequence encodes CASSESPRPSDEQYF. The full variable domain, in which reference TRBV9 and TRBJ2-7 provide the parts outside the CDR3, is DSGVTQTPKHLITATGQRVTLRCSPRSGDLSVYWYQQSLDQGLQFLIQYYNGEERAKGNILERFSAQQFPDLHSELNLSSLELGDSALYFCASSESPRPSDEQYFGPGTRLTVT.

The chain uses TRBV4-2 and TRBJ1-2, with D possibly matching TRBD1 (6 bases). Germline CDR1 and CDR2: LGHNA and YNFKEQ. The length of the CDR3 is 18 residues. Trimming took 0 bases from V and 8 from J, leaving 25 bases between them. Here the CDR3 DNA reads TGTGCCAGCAGCCAAGATCAGGGGCAGACCACAGTAGTAGGGGGCTACACCTTC. Amino acid sequence: CASSQDQGQTTVVGGYTF.

This chain connects TRBV5-4 to TRBJ2-3; 10 bases line up with TRBD2. The CDR3 has 14 residues. Germline CDR1 SGHNT, CDR2 YYREEE (reference sequence). J lost 6 bases, V lost 3 bases, and 4 bases had no gene match. CDR3 region: CASSSSGGADTQYF. In nucleotides, the CDR3 is TGTGCCAGCAGCTCAAGCGGGGGGGCTGATACGCAGTATTTT.